These 6 T cell receptor beta chains were all obtained from the same sample, sequenced in a study of brain T cells in children with intractable seizures. Sequencing used immunoSEQ multiplex PCR; TCRdb keeps in-frame clones, though not all of them. The repertoire consists of tens of thousands of clones, with approximately 94% occurring once and the leading ten covering around 1.6%. Sequenced here: peripheral blood, sampled at surgery. These receptors were taken from a boy younger than two with tuberous sclerosis and intractable seizures.

The J gene is TRBJ2-5, the V gene TRBV7-3; 8 bases agree with TRBD2. The CDR3 loop spans 13 amino acids. The ends lost 2 bases at V and 4 bases at J; junction bases unmatched: 0. From germline, CDR1 is SGHTA and CDR2 FQGTGA. CDR3 region: CASSLLAGETQYF. As DNA, the CDR3 is TGTGCCAGCAGCTTACTAGCGGGAGAGACCCAGTACTTC.

The rearrangement joins TRBV7-2 to TRBJ2-7, with D possibly being TRBD2 (5 bases). V was pared by 5 bases and J by 10 bases, with 21 bases between. Germline loops: CDR1 SGHTA, CDR2 FQGNSA. There are 14 residues in the CDR3. The CDR3 region has the DNA TGTGCCAGCAGCCCGAACGCGGGCCGCCGGGAACAGTACTTC. Encoded protein: CASSPNAGRREQYF.

The rearrangement uses TRBV5-1 and TRBJ2-5, with a tentative D call TRBD2 (5 bases). This CDR3 comprises 14 residues. V was trimmed by 0 bases and J by 1 base, leaving 7 bases between them. The germline CDR1 and CDR2 sequences are SGHRS and YFSETQ. The CDR3 DNA is TGCGCCAGCAGCTTGGTCGGGATCCAAGAGACCCAGTACTTC. Its translation: CASSLVGIQETQYF.

This clone was counted once. This chain links TRBV14 with TRBJ1-1, with 8 nucleotides matching TRBD1. This CDR3 region has 16 residues. The germline gives CDR1 SGHDN, CDR2 FVKESK. V shed 4 bases and J 6 bases; nucleotides not matched to a gene: 13. The DNA for the CDR3 is TGTGCCAGCAGCCGAACTAGGGACAGGAGACTCTCTGAAGCTTTCTTT. As protein: CASSRTRDRRLSEAFF.

V and J are TRBV5-1 and TRBJ2-3, with D possibly matching TRBD1 (7 bases). CDR3 size: 19 residues. Germline V lookup: CDR1 SGHRS, CDR2 YFSETQ. Trimming pared 2 bases from V and 0 bases from J, leaving 22 bases between. CDR3 nucleotides: TGCGCCAGCAGCTTCATAGGTCAGGGGGGCTTGACTAGCACAGATACGCAGTATTTT. Translating it yields CASSFIGQGGLTSTDTQYF.

The V gene is TRBV2, the J gene TRBJ2-1; D is unclear. CDR3 length equals 15 residues. V was clipped by 8 bases and J by 6 bases, with 20 bases between them. Germline values: CDR1 SNHLY, CDR2 FYNNEI. CDR3: CASEPPRQVINEQFF. CDR3 nucleotide sequence: TGTGCCAGCGAGCCTCCGCGGCAGGTGATCAATGAGCAGTTCTTC.